Listed below are T cell receptor beta chains from one sample, sequenced in a study of T cells after yellow fever vaccination. TCRdb analysed the 5' RACE reads with MiXCR anew, one entry per CDR3 protein. Of over 300,000 distinct CDR3 sequences in the sample, about 4% were seen once. Specimen: PBMCs, collected 5 days after the yellow fever booster vaccination. The source is a man younger than 30 who received the YFV17D yellow fever vaccine. Both conserved end residues are part of each CDR3. A D gene is named only where the DNA matches it firmly.

TRBV12-3/TRBV12-4,TRBD1,TRBJ1-5,CASSQDGGQGGQPQHF
TRBV7-2,TRBD2,TRBJ2-3,CASSPILAGVPDTQYF
TRBV3-1,NA,TRBJ1-1,CASSQAAKNTEAFF
TRBV7-8,TRBD1,TRBJ1-2,CASSSRTGGDGYTF
TRBV6-5,TRBD2,TRBJ2-7,CASRPKWGLANSYEQYF
TRBV5-1,NA,TRBJ2-2,CASSSGTTNTGELFF
TRBV27,NA,TRBJ2-5,CASRWTFEETQYF
TRBV7-9,NA,TRBJ2-3,CASGYGGNTQYF
TRBV11-2,TRBD1,TRBJ2-7,CASSLTRGKYEQYF
TRBV5-1,NA,TRBJ2-7,CASSLGGYEQYF
TRBV6-1,NA,TRBJ1-1,CASKGGTEAFF
TRBV11-3,NA,TRBJ2-1,CASSRDGTALENEQFF
TRBV30,TRBD1,TRBJ1-1,CAWSPQGVGAFF
TRBV12-3/TRBV12-4,TRBD1,TRBJ2-5,CASSRQGWETQYF
TRBV6-5,NA,TRBJ1-3,CASSLDIGNTIYF
TRBV11-1,NA,TRBJ2-1,CASSSTIGSYNEQFF